This TCR beta chain emerged from a study of response to subunit inactivated influenza vaccine. This CDR3 has 11 amino acids. The V gene's germline CDR1 is SEHNR and CDR2 FQNEAQ (reference sequence). Trimming removed 4 bases at V and 14 bases at J, with 12 bases between. TCRdb re-called the RT-PCR reads with MiXCR, one entry per CDR3 protein. The profile shows approximately 500,000 distinct CDR3 sequences, over 10% of them singletons. This TCR was sampled from a man aged 45-65 years who received an inactivated influenza vaccine. V usage is TRBV7-9 and J usage is TRBJ2-4, with D unclear. Here the sequenced sample was PBMCs from blood, taken about 6 weeks after vaccination. The CDR3 DNA follows: TGTGCCAGCAGCTCATGGTTCTATGAGTACTTC. Amino acid sequence: CASSSWFYEYF.